The clone carrying this T cell receptor beta chain was seen repeatedly, ten times or more. Its target is not known. These data originate in a study of T cell repertoires in cytomegalovirus infection. Study as a whole: Through public TCR beta signatures, both CMV infection and matching HLA type were indicated.

TCRdb reprocessed the reads with MiXCR, giving one entry per CDR3 protein. The table shows about 310,000 distinct CDR3 sequences, with about 17% occurring only once. Broader study findings: Of the TCR beta families, the public ones yielded a cumulative frequency that identified carriers of CMV plus the relevant HLA. There were HLA-C-restricted CMV-specific TCR beta clonotypes dominating the ex vivo response.

V was trimmed by 1 base and J by 2 bases, leaving 13 bases between them. This CDR3 has 16 residues. Per germline, CDR1 SGHTA and CDR2 FQGNSA. Sample: PBMCs. The TCR originated in a human donor in good health (CMV status not recorded). Some clones in this sample may be carry-over from other donors' samples. The chain joins TRBV7-2 to TRBJ2-3; no clear D. The DNA of the CDR3 is TGTGCCAGCAGCTTAGTAATCAACACAGCCACAGATACGCAGTATTTT. It yields the protein CASSLVINTATDTQYF.